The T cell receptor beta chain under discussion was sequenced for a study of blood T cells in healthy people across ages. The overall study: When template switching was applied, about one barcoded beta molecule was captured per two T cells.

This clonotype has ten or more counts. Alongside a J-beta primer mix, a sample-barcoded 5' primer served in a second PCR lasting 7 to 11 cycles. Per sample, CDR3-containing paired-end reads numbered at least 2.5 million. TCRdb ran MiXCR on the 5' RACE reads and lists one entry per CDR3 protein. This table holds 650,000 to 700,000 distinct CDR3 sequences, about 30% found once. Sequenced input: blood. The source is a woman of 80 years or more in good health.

CDR3 region: CASIVPGGGYEQYF. CDR3 nucleotides: TGTGCCAGCATCGTCCCGGGGGGCGGTTACGAGCAGTACTTC. The chain is built from TRBV6-1 and TRBJ2-7, with TRBD2 as a possible D gene (7 bases). V gave up 7 bases and J gave up 4 bases, with 17 bases separating them. The CDR3 is made up of 14 amino acids. Looked up from germline, CDR1 is MNHNS and CDR2 is SASEGT.